This T cell receptor beta chain derives from a study of PD-L1 blockade in urothelial cancer. TCRdb's table, derived via immunoSEQ multiplex PCR, lists solely in-frame clones and lacks some. The table records tens of thousands of clones, around 81% of them present only once. The CDR3 is made up of 17 amino acids. Looked up from germline, CDR1 is KGHSH and CDR2 is LQKENI. The trim removed 6 bases at V and 7 bases at J, leaving 14 bases unmatched. Time point meaning: pretreatment peripheral blood. The chain employs TRBV18 and TRBJ1-3, with 11 nucleotides matching TRBD1. This clonotype was sampled from a man aged 70-80 years with urothelial cancer. Here the sequenced sample was PBMCs, taken around atezolizumab (anti-PD-L1) treatment. The CDR3 nucleotides are TGTGCCAGCTCCTCTCTTCCCGGACAGGGGGCATTGAACACCATATATTTT. This encodes CASSSLPGQGALNTIYF.